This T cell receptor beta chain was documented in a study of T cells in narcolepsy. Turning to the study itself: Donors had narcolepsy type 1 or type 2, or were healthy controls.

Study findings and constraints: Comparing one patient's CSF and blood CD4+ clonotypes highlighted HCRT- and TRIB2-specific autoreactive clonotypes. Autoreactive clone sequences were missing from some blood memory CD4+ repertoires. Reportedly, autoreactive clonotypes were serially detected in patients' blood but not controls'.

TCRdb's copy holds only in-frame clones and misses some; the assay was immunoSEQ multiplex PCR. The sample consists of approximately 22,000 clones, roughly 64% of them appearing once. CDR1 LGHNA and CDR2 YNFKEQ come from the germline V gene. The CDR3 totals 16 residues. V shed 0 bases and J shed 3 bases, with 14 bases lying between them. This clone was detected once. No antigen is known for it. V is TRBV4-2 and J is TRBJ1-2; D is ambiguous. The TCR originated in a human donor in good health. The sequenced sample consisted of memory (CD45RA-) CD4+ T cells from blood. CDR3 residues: CASSQEVGRQHYGYTF. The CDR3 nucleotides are TGTGCCAGCAGCCAAGAAGTCGGTAGGCAGCACTATGGCTACACCTTC.